These 5 T cell receptor beta chains originate from one sample sequenced in a study of T cell changes during pregnancy in multiple sclerosis. TCRdb's table, derived via immunoSEQ multiplex PCR, lists solely in-frame clones and lacks some. The sample has fewer than 40,000 clones, roughly 90% seen once. Material: CD8+ T cells from peripheral blood mononuclear cells, obtained in the first trimester of pregnancy. The receptor source for this set is a female donor with multiple sclerosis, enrolled in a pregnancy study.

The CDR3 DNA follows: TGTGCCAGCAGTTTATCAGGACTCCTCTACGAGCAGTACTTC. It is translated as CASSLSGLLYEQYF. The chain carries TRBV27 and TRBJ2-7, with a weak D call TRBD2 (5 bases). With 0 bases removed from V and 3 bases from J, the gap between germline ends came to 9 bases. Germline assignment: CDR1 MNHEY and CDR2 SMNVEV (reference sequence). The CDR3 has 14 amino acids.

V is TRBV25-1 and J is TRBJ2-7; a possible D gene is TRBD2 (6 bases). V was cut by 1 base and J by 3 bases, with 13 bases left in between. This CDR3 comprises 15 residues. The germline V gene encodes CDR1 MGHDK and CDR2 SYGVNS. The CDR3 is CASSEFGSPHYEQYF. CDR3 nucleotides: TGTGCCAGCAGTGAATTCGGGAGTCCCCACTACGAGCAGTACTTC.

The V call is TRBV18, the J call TRBJ1-5; 7 nucleotides match TRBD1. Germline V gene data show CDR1 as KGHSH and CDR2 as LQKENI. V was pared by 8 bases and J by 0 bases, with 7 bases of the junction left unmatched. The CDR3 length is 15 residues. CDR3 nucleotides: TGTGCCAGCACTCCAGGGGGGTATAGCAATCAGCCCCAGCATTTT. Encoded protein: CASTPGGYSNQPQHF.

The chain couples TRBV23-1 to TRBJ2-7; TRBD1 aligns across 7 bases. TRBV23-1 is an ORF, and what it does is uncertain. CDR3 length: 15 amino acids. J was trimmed by 2 bases and V by 4 bases; bases with no gene match: 8. The CDR3 region has the DNA TGCGCCAGCAGTCCCCGGGACAGAAGACCCTACGAGCAGTACTTC. It translates to CASSPRDRRPYEQYF.

This clone appeared once. V gene TRBV27 combines with J gene TRBJ1-1; D is possibly TRBD1 (5 bases). The CDR3 covers 14 residues. Per the germline V gene, CDR1 is MNHEY and CDR2 is SMNVEV (reference sequence). Trimming took off 3 bases at V and 3 bases at J, with 11 bases between the two ends. CDR3 sequence reads: CASSFVGGDTEAFF. CDR3 DNA sequence: TGTGCCAGCAGTTTCGTCGGGGGTGACACTGAAGCTTTCTTT.